This entry concerns a single T cell receptor beta chain. As yet, its antigen is unknown. The sample is drawn from a study of OX40 agonist ivuxolimab in advanced cancers. For the study at large: Partial responses were seen in three patients, one with hepatocellular carcinoma and two with cutaneous melanoma. The study, taken as a whole, reports: Also showing low normalized T-cell clonal expansion were some of the nonresponders.

The V end was cut by 1 base, the J end by 4 bases, with 14 bases between. Germline assignment: CDR1 SGHTA and CDR2 FQGNSA. The CDR3 length is 16 residues. Here immunoSEQ multiplex PCR was the method, and the copy in TCRdb shows in-frame clones only, minus some. The sample lists more than 55,000 clones; about nine tenths were seen once. Here the sequenced sample was CD4+ or CD8+ T cells sorted from blood, taken in a trial of the OX40 agonist ivuxolimab. This receptor was obtained from an adult with an advanced solid tumor such as melanoma, head and neck, liver or kidney cancer. The chain couples TRBV7-2 to TRBJ1-3; D perhaps matches TRBD1 (5 bases). As DNA, the CDR3 is TGTGCCAGCAGCTTAGAGCGGGGGGTCGACGGAAACACCATATATTTT. This gives the protein CASSLERGVDGNTIYF.